These T cell receptor beta chains were read from a single sample in a study of shared clonotypes between healthy human individuals. The protocol was immunoSEQ multiplex PCR, while the TCRdb copy is restricted to in-frame clones and leaves out a portion. Among about 2.3 million clones listed, under 95% were seen once. Sequencing used naive CD4+ T cells from PBMCs. These receptors were obtained from a young man in good health. Some clones in this sample may be carry-over from other donors' samples. The CDR3 runs from the conserved cysteine through the conserved F or W. D genes are given only for firm matches. The size of a clone is reported for some rows only, either as once, few or many, or as a class for expanded clones.

j_call	d_call	v_call	clone_size	cdr3_nt	cdr3_aa
TRBJ2-1	-	TRBV5-6	-	TGTGCCAGCAGCTTGGATCCCCTAGGGGGCTACAATGAGCAGTTCTTC	CASSLDPLGGYNEQFF
TRBJ2-3	TRBD1	TRBV30	-	TGTGCCTGGAGTGCTACAGGGGGCGCAGATACGCAGTATTTT	CAWSATGGADTQYF
TRBJ2-5	TRBD2	TRBV7-9	-	TGTGCCAGCAGCTTAGCCCTGGCTAGCGGGGAAGAGACCCAGTACTTC	CASSLALASGEETQYF
TRBJ2-3	-	TRBV7-2	-	TGTGCCAGCAGCTTAGGGACACACACAGATACGCAGTATTTT	CASSLGTHTDTQYF
TRBJ2-1	TRBD2	TRBV7-3	-	TGTGCCAGCAGCCCCCGGGGGGGGGCTCCCTACAATGAGCAGTTCTTC	CASSPRGGAPYNEQFF
TRBJ2-5	TRBD2	TRBV7-2	-	TGTGCCAGCAGCTTAGTGGGCACTAGCGGGAGGGAGACCCAGTACTTC	CASSLVGTSGRETQYF
TRBJ2-7	-	TRBV28	-	TGTGCCAGCAGTTCCCCATCCGGGACTCCGTTCTACGAGCAGTACTTC	CASSSPSGTPFYEQYF
TRBJ2-7	TRBD1	TRBV7-7	-	TGTGCCAGCAGCTGGGACAGGGACTACGAGCAGTACTTC	CASSWDRDYEQYF
TRBJ2-3	TRBD1	TRBV2	-	TGTGCCAGCAGTGGGCGACAGGGAAGCACAGATACGCAGTATTTT	CASSGRQGSTDTQYF
TRBJ1-6	-	TRBV30	-	TGTGCCTGGGGCCCGGTTCATTCGGGTTCACCCCTCCACTTT	CAWGPVHSGSPLHF
TRBJ2-5	-	TRBV7-2	-	TGTGCCAGCAGCTTAGTGGCCAGCCAAGAGACCCAGTACTTC	CASSLVASQETQYF
TRBJ1-1	TRBD1	TRBV28	-	TGTGCCAGTGGACAGGGATTCGCTGAAGCTTTCTTT	CASGQGFAEAFF
TRBJ1-1	TRBD1	TRBV19	-	TGTGCCAGTAGTATAGTCCCATTACAGGGGGCAATCACTGAAGCTTTCTTT	CASSIVPLQGAITEAFF
TRBJ1-2	-	TRBV7-2	once	TGTGCCAGCAGCCTCCCCCCCGCAGGGCTCTACACCTTC	CASSLPPAGLYTF
TRBJ2-7	TRBD1	TRBV18	-	TGTGCCAGCTCGCCGGGGACAGACTACGAGCAGTACTTC	CASSPGTDYEQYF
TRBJ2-2	-	TRBV21-1	-	TGTGCCAGCAGCAAAAACAGTGCGGCAGGACACACCGGGGAGCTGTTTTTT	CASSKNSAAGHTGELFF
TRBJ2-1	TRBD1	TRBV18	few	TGTGCCAGCTCACCACCGAGACAGGGCTACAATGAGCAGTTCTTC	CASSPPRQGYNEQFF
TRBJ2-2	TRBD1	TRBV18	once	TGTGCCAGCTCACCACCGAAGGGACAGACAAACACCGGGGAGCTGTTTTTT	CASSPPKGQTNTGELFF
TRBJ1-3	TRBD1	TRBV5-1	-	TGCGCCAGCAGCGACGGGACAGTTGGAAACACCATATATTTT	CASSDGTVGNTIYF
TRBJ2-2	TRBD1	TRBV18	-	TGTGCCAGCTCACGGGACAGACAGAACACCGGGGAGCTGTTTTTT	CASSRDRQNTGELFF
TRBJ2-5	-	TRBV5-1	-	TGCGCCAGCAGCGACGGTGGGGACCCACGTTACGAGACCCAGTACTTC	CASSDGGDPRYETQYF
TRBJ1-1	-	TRBV20-1	-	TGCAGCGTGCCAGGGAACACTGAAGCTTTCTTT	CSVPGNTEAFF
TRBJ1-3	-	TRBV5-4	-	TGTGCCAGCAGTCTGGCCGGGGGTGATGGAAACACCATATATTTT	CASSLAGGDGNTIYF
TRBJ2-5	-	TRBV6-1	-	TGTGCCAGCAGTGAATCATTGGCACAGCTAGAGACCCAGTACTTC	CASSESLAQLETQYF
TRBJ2-3	-	TRBV2	once	TGTGCCAGCAGTGAAGCTTTGGGTGGGAGAGCAGATACGCAGTATTTT	CASSEALGGRADTQYF
TRBJ2-5	TRBD2	TRBV27	-	TGTGCCAGCAGTTTGACCCTAGCGGGAGGTCGGCCCGGGACCCAGTACTTC	CASSLTLAGGRPGTQYF
TRBJ1-5	TRBD1	TRBV19	-	TGTGCCAGTAGTATATCGGGACAGGGTGATCAGCCCCAGCATTTT	CASSISGQGDQPQHF
TRBJ2-7	TRBD2	TRBV7-3	-	TGTGCCAGCAGCTTAATGTCCCCGACTAGCGGGGGAGCCTACGAGCAGTACTTC	CASSLMSPTSGGAYEQYF
TRBJ1-5	TRBD1	TRBV5-1	-	TGCGCCAGCAGCTTCGGGACAGCCGATCAGCCCCAGCATTTT	CASSFGTADQPQHF
TRBJ2-7	TRBD1	TRBV2	-	TGTGCCAGCAGTGAAAAGACAGGGGGCAGTTACGAGCAGTACTTC	CASSEKTGGSYEQYF
TRBJ2-1	TRBD1	TRBV19	-	TGTGCCAGTACCCGGGGGACAGGGGTCTACAATGAGCAGTTCTTC	CASTRGTGVYNEQFF
TRBJ2-1	-	TRBV9	-	TGTGCCAGCAGCGTGGGATCAATCCGAGACAATGAGCAGTTCTTC	CASSVGSIRDNEQFF
TRBJ2-1	TRBD2	TRBV4-1	-	TGCGCCAGCAGCCAACTACTAGCGTTGAGCTCCTACAATGAGCAGTTCTTC	CASSQLLALSSYNEQFF
TRBJ1-1	TRBD1	TRBV6-5	once	TGTGCCAGCATCAAAGGGACAGTCATGAACACTGAAGCTTTCTTT	CASIKGTVMNTEAFF
TRBJ1-5	TRBD1	TRBV18	few	TGTGCCAGCTCACAAGACAGGGTTGATCAGCCCCAGCATTTT	CASSQDRVDQPQHF
TRBJ2-3	TRBD1	TRBV30	once	TGTGCCGCTACTAGACAGGGGCCTATCACAGATACGCAGTATTTT	CAATRQGPITDTQYF
TRBJ2-1	-	TRBV25-1	-	TGTGCCAGCAGTGACCCCGGACGAGGAGACAATGAGCAGTTCTTC	CASSDPGRGDNEQFF
TRBJ2-7	TRBD2	TRBV5-1	-	TGCGCCAGCAGCTTGTGGTTTAGCGGGAGTTCGAACGAGCAGTACTTC	CASSLWFSGSSNEQYF
TRBJ2-1	TRBD2	TRBV12-5	-	TGTGCTAGTGGTTTTAGCGGGAGAGGTTCCTACAATGAGCAGTTCTTC	CASGFSGRGSYNEQFF
TRBJ2-3	-	TRBV5-1	-	TGCGCCAGCAGCTCCCCCTCGAGCGCAGATACGCAGTATTTT	CASSSPSSADTQYF
TRBJ2-3	-	TRBV5-4	-	TGTGCCAGCAACGTCGGAGGGGCTACTAGCACAGATACGCAGTATTTT	CASNVGGATSTDTQYF
TRBJ2-7	-	TRBV6-1	-	TGTGCCAGCAGTGGACAGGTGTCCTACGAGCAGTACTTC	CASSGQVSYEQYF
TRBJ2-1	TRBD2	TRBV28	-	TGTGCCAGCAGCTTTTTCGCCGGGACTAGCGGGAGTAAGCAGTTCTTC	CASSFFAGTSGSKQFF
TRBJ1-2	-	TRBV7-8	-	TGTGCCAGCAGCTTAGCGCGGCGGGGCAGGCAGAAGGGAGGAAACTATGGCTACACCTTC	CASSLARRGRQKGGNYGYTF
TRBJ1-4	-	TRBV2	-	TGTGCCAGCAAGCTATATTGGGGGGCAACTAATGAAAAACTGTTTTTT	CASKLYWGATNEKLFF
TRBJ1-1	-	TRBV5-4	-	TGTGCCAGCAGCTTGGGGAGTGGAACAGGCACTGAAGCTTTCTTT	CASSLGSGTGTEAFF
TRBJ1-2	-	TRBV28	-	TGTGCCAGCAGTTTTGAGACACCCCCAGGCTACACCTTC	CASSFETPPGYTF
TRBJ1-3	-	TRBV7-6	-	TGTGCCAGCAGCTTAGGTCGTCTAATTACTGGAAACACCATATATTTT	CASSLGRLITGNTIYF
TRBJ1-4	TRBD1	TRBV19	-	TGTGCCAGTAGTATTCTTAGGGGACAGGGAAATGAAAAACTGTTTTTT	CASSILRGQGNEKLFF
TRBJ1-1	-	TRBV27	-	TGTGCCAGCAGTTTAACGGACAAATACACTGAAGCTTTCTTT	CASSLTDKYTEAFF
TRBJ1-5	TRBD1	TRBV5-8	-	TGTGCCAGCAGCTGGGACAGGGAACAGCCCCAGCATTTT	CASSWDREQPQHF
TRBJ2-2	TRBD1	TRBV6-5	once	TGTGCCAGCAGCCCTTCGGACAGGGCAACCGGGGAGCTGTTTTTT	CASSPSDRATGELFF